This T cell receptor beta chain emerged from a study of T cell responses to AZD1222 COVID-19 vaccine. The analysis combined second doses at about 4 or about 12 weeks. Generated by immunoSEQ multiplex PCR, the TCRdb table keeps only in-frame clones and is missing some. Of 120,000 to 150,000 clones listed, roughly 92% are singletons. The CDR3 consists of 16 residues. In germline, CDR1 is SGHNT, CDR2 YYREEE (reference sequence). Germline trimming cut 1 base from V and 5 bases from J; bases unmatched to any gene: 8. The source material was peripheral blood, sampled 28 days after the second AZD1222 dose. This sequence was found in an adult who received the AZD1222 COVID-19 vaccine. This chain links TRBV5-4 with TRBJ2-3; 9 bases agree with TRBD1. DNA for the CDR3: TGTGCCAGCAGCTTGTCCGGGACAGGGTGGGGAGATACGCAGTATTTT. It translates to CASSLSGTGWGDTQYF.